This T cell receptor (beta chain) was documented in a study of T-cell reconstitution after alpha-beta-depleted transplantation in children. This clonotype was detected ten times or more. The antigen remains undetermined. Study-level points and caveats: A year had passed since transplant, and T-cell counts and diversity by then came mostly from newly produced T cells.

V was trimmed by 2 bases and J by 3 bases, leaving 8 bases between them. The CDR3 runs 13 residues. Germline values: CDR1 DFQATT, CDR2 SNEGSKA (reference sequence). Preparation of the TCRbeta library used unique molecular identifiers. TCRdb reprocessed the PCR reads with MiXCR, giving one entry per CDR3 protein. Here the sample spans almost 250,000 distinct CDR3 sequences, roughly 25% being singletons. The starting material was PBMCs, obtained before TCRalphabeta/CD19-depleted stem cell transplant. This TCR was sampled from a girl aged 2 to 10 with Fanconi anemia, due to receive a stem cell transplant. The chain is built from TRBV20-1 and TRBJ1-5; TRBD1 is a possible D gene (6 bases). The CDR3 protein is CSARPGHNQPQHF. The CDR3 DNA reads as TGCAGTGCTAGACCGGGACACAATCAGCCCCAGCATTTT.